This T cell receptor beta chain comes out of a study of post-analysis software for immune sequencing data. Overall study: There were relapsing-remitting, secondary progressive and progressive-relapsing multiple sclerosis among the disease courses included. Study findings and constraints: Significantly lower normalized Chao1 diversity was seen in multiple sclerosis patients than in controls. Patients carried 5 or 6 TRBV segments more frequently than controls did, and TRBV5-6, TRBV5-1 and TRBV20-1 were among them.

The sample holds a few counts of this clonotype. Its target is unknown. The authors incorporated unique molecular identifiers into the TCR beta cDNA libraries. TCRdb re-derived calls from the PCR reads in MiXCR, one entry per CDR3 protein. The sample holds some 450,000 distinct CDR3 sequences, roughly 45% seen once. There are 14 residues in the CDR3. V was pared by 5 bases and J by 9 bases, with 17 bases between. The germline gives CDR1 SGHTA, CDR2 FQGNSA. The receptor comes from a girl aged 10 to 17 with multiple sclerosis. The genes are TRBV7-2 and TRBJ1-5; no clear D gene. The sample was blood. This CDR3 reads CASSPLWGRGPQHF. The CDR3 nucleotides are TGTGCCAGCAGCCCCCTTTGGGGTCGGGGGCCCCAGCATTTT.